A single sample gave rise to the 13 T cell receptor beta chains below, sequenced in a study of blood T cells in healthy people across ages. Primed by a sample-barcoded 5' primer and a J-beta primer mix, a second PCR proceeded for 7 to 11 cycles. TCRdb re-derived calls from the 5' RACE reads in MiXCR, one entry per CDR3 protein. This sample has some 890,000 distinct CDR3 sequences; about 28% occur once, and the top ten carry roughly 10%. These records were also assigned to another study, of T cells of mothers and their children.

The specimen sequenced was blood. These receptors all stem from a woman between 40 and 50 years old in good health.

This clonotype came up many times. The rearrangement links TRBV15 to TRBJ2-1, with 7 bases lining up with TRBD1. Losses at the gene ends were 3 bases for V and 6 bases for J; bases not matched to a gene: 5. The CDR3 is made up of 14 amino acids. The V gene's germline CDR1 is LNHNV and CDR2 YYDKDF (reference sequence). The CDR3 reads CATSSQGVVNEQFF. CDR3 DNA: TGTGCCACCAGCAGCCAGGGGGTGGTCAATGAGCAGTTCTTC. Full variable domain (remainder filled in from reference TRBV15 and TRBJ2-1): DAMVIQNPRYQVTQFGKPVTLSCSQTLNHNVMYWYQQKSSQAPKLLFHYYDKDFNNEADTPDNFQSRRPNTSFCFLDIRSPGLGDTAMYLCATSSQGVVNEQFFGPGTRLTVL.

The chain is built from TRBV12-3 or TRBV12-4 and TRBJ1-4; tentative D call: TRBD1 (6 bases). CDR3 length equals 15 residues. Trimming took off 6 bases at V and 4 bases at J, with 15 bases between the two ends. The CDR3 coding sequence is TGTGCCAGCAGCCCCCCGACAGGCCTTAATGAAAAACTGTTTTTT. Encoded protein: CASSPPTGLNEKLFF.

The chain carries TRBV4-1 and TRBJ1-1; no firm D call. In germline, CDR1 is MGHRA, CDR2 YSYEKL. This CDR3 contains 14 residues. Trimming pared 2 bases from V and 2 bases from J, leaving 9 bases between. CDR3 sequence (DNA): TGCGCCAGCAGCCAACAAACACGTAACACTGAAGCTTTCTTT. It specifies CASSQQTRNTEAFF.

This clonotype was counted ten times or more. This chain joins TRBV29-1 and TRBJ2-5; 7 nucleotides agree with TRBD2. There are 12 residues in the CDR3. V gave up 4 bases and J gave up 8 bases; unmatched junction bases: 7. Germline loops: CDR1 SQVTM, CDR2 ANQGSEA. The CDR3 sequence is CSVGGTKRTQYF. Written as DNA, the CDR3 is TGCAGCGTTGGGGGGACTAAGAGAACCCAGTACTTC.

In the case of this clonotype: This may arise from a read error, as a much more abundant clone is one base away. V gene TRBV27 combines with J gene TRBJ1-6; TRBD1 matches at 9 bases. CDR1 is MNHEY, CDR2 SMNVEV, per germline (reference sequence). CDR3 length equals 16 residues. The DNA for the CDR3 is TGTGCCAGCAATTTAGTTGGACAGGGGAGGAATTCACCCCTCCACTTT. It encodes CASNLVGQGRNSPLHF.

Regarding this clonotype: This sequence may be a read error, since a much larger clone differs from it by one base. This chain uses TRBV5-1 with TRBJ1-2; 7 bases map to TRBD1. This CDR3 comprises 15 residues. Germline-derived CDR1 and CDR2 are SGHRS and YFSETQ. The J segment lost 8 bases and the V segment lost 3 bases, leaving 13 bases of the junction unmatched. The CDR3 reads CASSSGQTETQGYTF. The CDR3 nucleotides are TGCGCCAGCAGCTCGGGACAGACGGAAACGCAGGGCTACACCTTC.

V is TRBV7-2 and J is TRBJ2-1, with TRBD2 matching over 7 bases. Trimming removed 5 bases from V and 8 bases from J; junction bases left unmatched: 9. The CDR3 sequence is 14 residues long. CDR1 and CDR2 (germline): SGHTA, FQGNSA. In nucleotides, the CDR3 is TGTGCCAGCAGCGCCGGGGGGTCGCGCGATGAGCAGTTCTTC. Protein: CASSAGGSRDEQFF.

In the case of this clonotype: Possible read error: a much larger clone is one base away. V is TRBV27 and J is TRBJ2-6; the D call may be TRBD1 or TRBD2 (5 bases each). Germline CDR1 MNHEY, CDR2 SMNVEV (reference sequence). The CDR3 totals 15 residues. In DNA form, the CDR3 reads TGTGCCAGCAGTTTGACAGTCGCCGGGGCCAACGTCCCGACTTTC. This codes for CASSLTVAGANVPTF.

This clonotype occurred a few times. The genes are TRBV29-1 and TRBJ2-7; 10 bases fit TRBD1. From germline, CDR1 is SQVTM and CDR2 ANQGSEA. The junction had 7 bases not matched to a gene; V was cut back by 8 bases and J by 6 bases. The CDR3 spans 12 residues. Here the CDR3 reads CSSGTGESEQYF. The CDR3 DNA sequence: TGCAGCTCCGGGACAGGGGAATCCGAGCAGTACTTC.

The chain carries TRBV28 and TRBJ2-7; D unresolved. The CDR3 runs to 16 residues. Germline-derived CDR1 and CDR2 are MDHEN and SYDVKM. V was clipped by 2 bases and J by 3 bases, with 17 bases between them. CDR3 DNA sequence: TGTGCCAGCAGTTTAATCACCCCGAATCGGGTCTACGAGCAGTACTTC. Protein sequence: CASSLITPNRVYEQYF.

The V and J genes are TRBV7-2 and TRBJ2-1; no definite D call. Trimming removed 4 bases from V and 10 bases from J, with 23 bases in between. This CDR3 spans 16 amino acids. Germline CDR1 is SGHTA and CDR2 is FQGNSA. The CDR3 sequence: CASSYASISGSYEQFF. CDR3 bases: TGTGCCAGCAGCTACGCTTCGATATCTGGCAGCTACGAGCAGTTCTTC.

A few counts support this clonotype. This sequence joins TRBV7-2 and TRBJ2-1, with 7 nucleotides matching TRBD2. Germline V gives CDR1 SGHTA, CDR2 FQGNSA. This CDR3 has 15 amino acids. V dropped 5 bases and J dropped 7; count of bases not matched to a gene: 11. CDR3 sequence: CASSPPAGFGNEQFF. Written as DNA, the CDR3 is TGTGCCAGCAGCCCCCCAGCGGGGTTCGGGAATGAGCAGTTCTTC.

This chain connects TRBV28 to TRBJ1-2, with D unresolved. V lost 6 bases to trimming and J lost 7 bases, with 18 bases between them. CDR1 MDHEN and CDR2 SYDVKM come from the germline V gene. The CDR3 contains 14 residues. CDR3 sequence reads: CASSTTGRQAGYTF. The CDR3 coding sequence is TGTGCCAGCAGCACCACGGGCCGGCAGGCTGGCTACACCTTC.